This record looks at one T cell receptor beta chain sequence and its context. Its antigen is not known. These data belong to a study of blood T cells in healthy people across ages. Notes on the study in general: Diversity of TCR beta per million T cells declined in a roughly linear way with age.

For the second PCR, which ran for 7 to 11 cycles, a sample-barcoded 5' primer and a J-beta primer mix were used. Carrying 12 random nucleotides, a template-switch adaptor labeled each individual cDNA molecule. TCRdb independently ran MiXCR on the 5' RACE reads; one entry per CDR3 protein. There are about 720,000 distinct CDR3 sequences in the sample; around a quarter occur only once, and under 4.5% lies in the top ten. With 4 bases removed from V and 11 bases from J, the gap between germline ends came to 17 bases. The CDR3 is made up of 12 amino acids. Germline assignment: CDR1 SQVTM and CDR2 ANQGSEA. This sample also belongs to another study, concerning T cells of mothers and their children. That paper adds: Reads recorded for TCR beta CDR3 numbered over 8 million per mother and approximately 3.2 million per child.

The rearrangement uses TRBV29-1 and TRBJ2-5; D perhaps matches TRBD1 (6 bases). The sample consisted of blood. This receptor was obtained from a boy aged 5-17 years in good health. The CDR3 is CSVAGQGWEQYF. The CDR3 DNA reads as TGCAGCGTTGCTGGGCAGGGGTGGGAGCAGTACTTC.